Listed below are T cell receptor beta chains from one sample, sequenced in a study of CD8 T cells in Susac syndrome. TCRdb ran MiXCR on the immunoSEQ multiplex PCR reads and lists one entry per CDR3 protein. This sample carries around 71,000 distinct CDR3 sequences, roughly 93% of them seen once, and the ten largest clones take 0.15%. Specimen: CD4+ T cells from PBMCs. These receptors were collected from a human donor with Susac syndrome. Both conserved end residues are part of each CDR3. A D gene is named only where the DNA matches it firmly. The size entry is marked missing in some rows and otherwise reads once, few, many or a size class.

v_call: TRBV6-2/TRBV6-3; clone_size: once; d_call: TRBD2; j_call: TRBJ2-7; cdr3_nt: TGTGCCAGCAACCCAACTAGCGGGGACCAATACGAGCAGTACTTC; cdr3_aa: CASNPTSGDQYEQYF
v_call: TRBV20-1; clone_size: NA; d_call: TRBD2; j_call: TRBJ2-5; cdr3_nt: TGCAGTGCGCCCGGGACTAGCGGCATCAGAGAGACCCAGTACTTC; cdr3_aa: CSAPGTSGIRETQYF
v_call: TRBV2; clone_size: NA; d_call: NA; j_call: TRBJ1-2; cdr3_nt: TGTGCCAGCGTACAGGAGCTCTATGGCTACACCTTC; cdr3_aa: CASVQELYGYTF
v_call: TRBV3-1; clone_size: NA; d_call: TRBD1; j_call: TRBJ1-3; cdr3_nt: TGTGCCAGCAGCCAAGGGGGCCCGTACAGGGGCTCTGGAAACACCATATATTTT; cdr3_aa: CASSQGGPYRGSGNTIYF
v_call: TRBV28; clone_size: NA; d_call: NA; j_call: TRBJ2-3; cdr3_nt: TGTGCCAGCAGAGGGGCGGATACGCAGTATTTT; cdr3_aa: CASRGADTQYF
v_call: TRBV6-2/TRBV6-3; clone_size: NA; d_call: TRBD2; j_call: TRBJ2-3; cdr3_nt: TGTGCCAGCAGCTCTCGCTCCACGTCTAGCGGGGGGTTTACAGATACGCAGTATTTT; cdr3_aa: CASSSRSTSSGGFTDTQYF
v_call: TRBV9; clone_size: NA; d_call: TRBD1; j_call: TRBJ2-3; cdr3_nt: TGTGCCAGCAGCGGCACCAGGGGGTCAGATACGCAGTATTTT; cdr3_aa: CASSGTRGSDTQYF
v_call: TRBV7-9; clone_size: NA; d_call: NA; j_call: TRBJ2-5; cdr3_nt: TGTGCCAGCAGCTTAGCAGGGACCACTCGGGAGGAGACCCAGTACTTC; cdr3_aa: CASSLAGTTREETQYF
v_call: TRBV6-1; clone_size: NA; d_call: NA; j_call: TRBJ2-5; cdr3_nt: TGTGCCAGCAGCCGGGACCCCCAAGAGACCCAGTACTTC; cdr3_aa: CASSRDPQETQYF
v_call: TRBV6-6; clone_size: NA; d_call: NA; j_call: TRBJ1-3; cdr3_nt: TGTGCCAGCAGTTACACGCCGGGCTCTGGAAACACCATATATTTT; cdr3_aa: CASSYTPGSGNTIYF
v_call: TRBV20-1; clone_size: NA; d_call: NA; j_call: TRBJ1-1; cdr3_nt: TGCAGTGCGCTTAATCCCGAAGGGACTGAAGCTTTCTTT; cdr3_aa: CSALNPEGTEAFF
v_call: TRBV28; clone_size: NA; d_call: NA; j_call: TRBJ1-2; cdr3_nt: TGTGCCAGCAGTTCTCTCTTCGACAGTAACTATGGCTACACCTTC; cdr3_aa: CASSSLFDSNYGYTF
v_call: TRBV12-3/TRBV12-4; clone_size: NA; d_call: TRBD1; j_call: TRBJ1-5; cdr3_nt: TGTGCCAGCAGTCCCCGAGGCAGGGGGTATCAGCCCCAGCATTTT; cdr3_aa: CASSPRGRGYQPQHF
v_call: TRBV7-2; clone_size: NA; d_call: NA; j_call: TRBJ1-1; cdr3_nt: TGTGCCAGCAGCCCTTTAGGGTCTGAAGCTTTCTTT; cdr3_aa: CASSPLGSEAFF
v_call: TRBV28; clone_size: NA; d_call: NA; j_call: TRBJ2-3; cdr3_nt: TGTGCCAGCAGCTACAGGGGGACTAGGAATACGCAGTATTTT; cdr3_aa: CASSYRGTRNTQYF
v_call: TRBV7-2; clone_size: NA; d_call: TRBD1; j_call: TRBJ1-2; cdr3_nt: TGTGCCAGCAGCCCCGGAGGGACAGGGGGGAACTATGGCTACACCTTC; cdr3_aa: CASSPGGTGGNYGYTF
v_call: TRBV20-1; clone_size: NA; d_call: TRBD2; j_call: TRBJ2-3; cdr3_nt: TGCAGTGCTACTAGCGGGGCTAGCACAGATACGCAGTATTTT; cdr3_aa: CSATSGASTDTQYF
v_call: TRBV2; clone_size: NA; d_call: TRBD1; j_call: TRBJ2-6; cdr3_nt: TGTGCCAGCAGGGGTAGGGGACAGAAGAGCTCTGGGGCCAACGTCCTGACTTTC; cdr3_aa: CASRGRGQKSSGANVLTF
v_call: TRBV28; clone_size: once; d_call: NA; j_call: TRBJ2-7; cdr3_nt: TGTGCCAGCAGTTTCGGCGGCCTGTCCTACGAGCAGTACTTC; cdr3_aa: CASSFGGLSYEQYF
v_call: TRBV4-2; clone_size: NA; d_call: TRBD1; j_call: TRBJ2-7; cdr3_nt: TGTGCCACTTCCCCCGGGACAGGGACCTACGAGCAGTACTTC; cdr3_aa: CATSPGTGTYEQYF
v_call: TRBV12-5; clone_size: NA; d_call: NA; j_call: TRBJ1-4; cdr3_nt: TGTGCTAGACCACAGGAGAACGAAAAACTGTTTTTT; cdr3_aa: CARPQENEKLFF
v_call: TRBV2; clone_size: NA; d_call: NA; j_call: TRBJ1-6; cdr3_nt: TGTGCCAGCACCCGGACATCGAATAATTCACCCCTCCACTTT; cdr3_aa: CASTRTSNNSPLHF
v_call: TRBV3-1; clone_size: NA; d_call: TRBD1; j_call: TRBJ1-2; cdr3_nt: TGTGCCAGCAGCCAAGACAGGGGTACAGGGGGGGATGGCTACACCTTC; cdr3_aa: CASSQDRGTGGDGYTF
v_call: TRBV18; clone_size: NA; d_call: TRBD1; j_call: TRBJ1-5; cdr3_nt: TGTGCCAGCTCATCCGGGACAGGGGGCGCGGGTAGCAATCAGCCCCAGCATTTT; cdr3_aa: CASSSGTGGAGSNQPQHF
v_call: TRBV7-2; clone_size: NA; d_call: NA; j_call: TRBJ2-7; cdr3_nt: TGTGCCAGCAGCTTGGGGGGCGCGGCTTACGAGCAGTACTTC; cdr3_aa: CASSLGGAAYEQYF
v_call: TRBV4-3; clone_size: NA; d_call: NA; j_call: TRBJ2-2; cdr3_nt: TGCGCCAGCAGCTTTCTGGCGAACACCGGGGAGCTGTTTTTT; cdr3_aa: CASSFLANTGELFF
v_call: TRBV15; clone_size: NA; d_call: NA; j_call: TRBJ2-3; cdr3_nt: TGTGCCACCAGCAGAGATTCCTCCCCCAGTATTACGCAGTATTTT; cdr3_aa: CATSRDSSPSITQYF
v_call: TRBV12-3/TRBV12-4; clone_size: NA; d_call: NA; j_call: TRBJ2-2; cdr3_nt: TGTGCCAGCAGTTTGTTCCGCCAATCCGGGGAGCTGTTTTTT; cdr3_aa: CASSLFRQSGELFF
v_call: TRBV6-2/TRBV6-3; clone_size: NA; d_call: TRBD2; j_call: TRBJ2-5; cdr3_nt: TGTGCCAGCAGTTACCGGGACTATCAAGAGACCCAGTACTTC; cdr3_aa: CASSYRDYQETQYF